This is a list of T cell receptor beta chains from one sample in a study of blood T cell repertoires in COVID-19. TCRdb's copy holds only in-frame clones and misses some; the assay was immunoSEQ multiplex PCR. Among about 62,000 clones listed, about 87% were seen once. Sequenced sample: peripheral blood. These receptor sequences come from a man between 65 and 79 years old with acute or convalescent COVID-19. CDR3s include the opening cysteine and the closing phenylalanine or tryptophan. D genes are given only for firm matches. Rows give clone size only sometimes, using once, few, many, or a class for an expanded clone.

>TRBD1|TRBJ2-1|.|TRBV4-2
CASSQEGTGNNEQFF
TGTGCCAGCAGCCAAGAAGGGACAGGGAACAATGAGCAGTTCTTC
>.|TRBJ2-7|.|TRBV28
CASRETYEQYF
TGTGCCAGCCGAGAGACTTACGAGCAGTACTTC
>.|TRBJ1-3|.|TRBV30
CAWSARARGSLNTIYF
TGTGCCTGGAGTGCACGCGCTCGGGGTTCTTTAAACACCATATATTTT
>.|TRBJ2-1|.|TRBV5-6
CASYLTAGTRDNNEQFF
TGTGCCAGCTATCTAACAGCCGGGACAAGAGATAACAATGAGCAGTTCTTC
>TRBD1|TRBJ1-2|.|TRBV11-2
CASRAQGATKTNYGYTF
TGTGCCAGCAGAGCACAGGGGGCCACTAAGACTAACTATGGCTACACCTTC
>TRBD2|TRBJ2-7|.|TRBV5-1
CASSSETSGPPYEQYF
TGCGCCAGCAGCTCCGAAACTAGCGGGCCCCCCTACGAGCAGTACTTC
>TRBD1|TRBJ1-4|.|TRBV6-5
CASSRDSREKLFF
TGTGCCAGCAGTAGGGACAGTCGCGAAAAACTGTTTTTT
>TRBD1|TRBJ2-3|.|TRBV7-3
CASSTIPGQGALQYF
TGTGCCAGCAGCACCATTCCGGGACAGGGGGCCCTGCAGTATTTT
>TRBD2|TRBJ2-1|.|TRBV5-4
CASSLGTSGRYNEQFF
TGTGCCAGCAGCTTGGGGACTAGCGGGAGGTACAATGAGCAGTTCTTC
>TRBD1|TRBJ1-5|.|TRBV5-1
CASSAGTENQPQHF
TGCGCCAGCAGTGCCGGGACAGAGAATCAGCCCCAGCATTTT
>TRBD1|TRBJ1-5|.|TRBV25-1
CASSESTGEQPQHF
TGTGCCAGCAGTGAATCAACAGGGGAACAGCCCCAGCATTTT
>TRBD1|TRBJ1-4|.|TRBV19
CASSIRPPGGQATNEKLFF
TGTGCCAGTAGTATCCGCCCCCCTGGCGGACAGGCAACTAATGAAAAACTGTTTTTT
>.|TRBJ2-2|.|TRBV30
CAWMGAYTGELFF
TGTGCCTGGATGGGGGCGTACACCGGGGAGCTGTTTTTT
>.|TRBJ2-3|.|TRBV19
CASTSLGGTDTQYF
TGTGCCAGTACCAGCCTAGGGGGCACAGATACGCAGTATTTT
>TRBD1|TRBJ1-2|.|TRBV24-1
CATSARTGGGYTF
TGTGCCACCAGTGCCCGGACAGGCGGCGGCTACACCTTC
>.|TRBJ1-4|few|TRBV6-5
CASREGAANEKLFF
TGTGCCAGCAGGGAGGGTGCAGCTAATGAAAAACTGTTTTTT
>.|TRBJ2-7|few|TRBV20-1
CSPFREGQYF
TGCAGCCCATTCCGTGAGGGGCAGTACTTC
>.|TRBJ1-1|.|TRBV29-1
CSNIGAPNTEAFF
TGCAGCAACATAGGGGCCCCGAACACTGAAGCTTTCTTT
>.|TRBJ1-1|.|TRBV5-6
CASSFRAEAFF
TGTGCCAGCAGCTTTAGAGCTGAAGCTTTCTTT
>.|TRBJ2-7|.|TRBV28
CATTDSSSYEQYF
TGTGCCACCACGGACAGCTCTTCCTACGAGCAGTACTTC
>TRBD2|TRBJ2-1|once|TRBV28
CASWTSGRGRSYNEQFF
TGTGCCAGTTGGACTAGCGGGAGGGGAAGGTCCTACAATGAGCAGTTCTTC
>TRBD1|TRBJ1-4|.|TRBV7-9
CASSRTGGNEKLFF
TGTGCCAGCAGCCGGACAGGGGGCAATGAAAAACTGTTTTTT
>.|TRBJ1-5|.|TRBV2
CASRYRVRESNQPQHF
TGTGCCAGCAGATACAGGGTTCGCGAAAGCAATCAGCCCCAGCATTTT
>TRBD2|TRBJ2-7|.|TRBV19
CASSTQGGTHEQYF
TGTGCCAGTAGTACGCAGGGAGGGACCCACGAGCAGTACTTC
>TRBD2|TRBJ2-3|.|TRBV19
CASSGSGGYTQYF
TGTGCCAGTAGTGGTAGCGGGGGTTATACGCAGTATTTT
>.|TRBJ2-3|.|TRBV3-1/TRBV3-2
CASSQATGTQYF
TGTGCCAGCAGCCAGGCAACAGGTACGCAGTATTTT
>TRBD2|TRBJ2-5|.|TRBV5-1
CASSLGRGGETQYF
TGCGCCAGCAGCTTGGGCCGGGGGGGAGAGACCCAGTACTTC
>.|TRBJ2-3|.|TRBV10-3
CAISESEAYADTQYF
TGTGCCATCAGTGAGTCGGAGGCCTACGCAGATACGCAGTATTTT
>TRBD1|TRBJ1-2|.|TRBV10-1
CASSERGQGAEGYTF
TGCGCCAGCAGTGAGCGGGGGCAGGGGGCCGAAGGCTACACCTTC
>TRBD2|TRBJ2-7|few|TRBV3-1/TRBV3-2
CASSQEAGGRASGSYEQYF
TGTGCCAGCAGCCAAGAAGCTGGCGGGAGGGCATCTGGCTCATACGAGCAGTACTTC
>TRBD2|TRBJ2-1|once|TRBV7-6
CASSLRSSGELSYNEQFF
TGTGCCAGCAGCTTAAGGTCTAGCGGGGAACTCTCCTACAATGAGCAGTTCTTC
>.|TRBJ2-5|.|TRBV5-1
CATGTPETQYF
TGCGCCACCGGGACTCCAGAGACCCAGTACTTC
>.|TRBJ1-2|once|TRBV24-1
CATSDSGQPRDGYTF
TGTGCCACCAGTGATTCAGGACAGCCTCGGGATGGCTACACCTTC
>TRBD1|TRBJ1-6|.|TRBV7-2
CASSRWTGGSSPLHF
TGTGCCAGCAGCCGCTGGACAGGGGGTAGTTCACCCCTCCACTTT
>.|TRBJ1-4|.|TRBV18
CASSPQQPTNEKLFF
TGTGCCAGCTCACCACAACAGCCAACTAATGAAAAACTGTTTTTT
>.|TRBJ2-1|.|TRBV7-9
CAPGEGSSYNEQFF
TGTGCCCCGGGAGAAGGGAGCTCCTACAATGAGCAGTTCTTC
>.|TRBJ2-7|.|TRBV7-2
CASSLVVSAPYEQYF
TGTGCCAGCAGCTTAGTTGTTTCTGCGCCCTACGAGCAGTACTTC
>TRBD2|TRBJ2-7|.|TRBV2
CASTGLAGGEQYF
TGTGCCAGCACGGGACTAGCGGGAGGTGAGCAGTACTTC
>TRBD2|TRBJ2-5|.|TRBV6-5
CASSSSGGETQYF
TGTGCCAGCAGTTCATCGGGGGGGGAGACCCAGTACTTC
>TRBD2|TRBJ2-1|.|TRBV4-2
CASSQYGTSGYNEQFF
TGTGCCAGCAGCCAATATGGGACTAGCGGCTACAATGAGCAGTTCTTC
>.|TRBJ2-2|.|TRBV9
CASSGLGQNTGELFF
TGTGCCAGCAGTGGCCTGGGACAGAACACCGGGGAGCTGTTTTTT
>.|TRBJ2-1|once|TRBV11-2
CASSLVPVSYNEQFF
TGTGCCAGCAGCTTAGTTCCGGTTTCCTACAATGAGCAGTTCTTC
>.|TRBJ1-5|.|TRBV19
CASSIFDQPQHF
TGTGCCAGTAGTATCTTTGATCAGCCCCAGCATTTT
>TRBD1|TRBJ1-1|.|TRBV3-1/TRBV3-2
CASSQARTGTVTEAFF
TGTGCCAGCAGCCAAGCGCGGACAGGTACCGTAACTGAAGCTTTCTTT
>TRBD1|TRBJ2-1|few|TRBV19
CATHPGQGYNEQFF
TGTGCCACCCACCCGGGACAGGGATACAATGAGCAGTTCTTC
>TRBD1|TRBJ2-7|.|TRBV3-1/TRBV3-2
CASSPGQGKGNEQYF
TGTGCCAGCAGCCCGGGACAGGGGAAAGGTAACGAGCAGTACTTC
>TRBD1|TRBJ1-1|.|TRBV30
CAWSLQGSITEAFF
TGTGCCTGGAGCCTACAGGGGAGTATCACTGAAGCTTTCTTT
>TRBD2|TRBJ2-1|.|TRBV6-5
CASSIGTSVYNEQFF
TGTGCCAGCAGTATCGGGACTAGCGTCTACAATGAGCAGTTCTTC
>TRBD1|TRBJ1-2|.|TRBV25-1
CASSDGQVGGYTF
TGTGCCAGCAGTGATGGACAGGTTGGTGGCTACACCTTC
>.|TRBJ2-1|.|TRBV21-1
CASSKGGWRREQFF
TGTGCCAGCAGCAAAGGAGGTTGGAGGCGTGAGCAGTTCTTC
>.|TRBJ2-3|.|TRBV7-9
CASSSVSSTDTQYF
TGTGCCAGCAGCTCCGTATCTAGCACAGATACGCAGTATTTT